This T cell receptor (beta chain) came from a study of beta chain features in type 1 diabetes. Germline lookup yields CDR1 MNHNS and CDR2 SASEGT. CDR3 length: 11 residues. V dropped 4 bases and J dropped 7 bases, with 7 bases sitting between them. The entirety of the isolated RNA underwent reverse transcription, so expressed TCRB transcripts were sequenced. TCRdb's table, derived via immunoSEQ multiplex PCR, lists solely in-frame clones and lacks some. Seen here are approximately 200,000 clones, over 9.5% observed once, and the top ten hold 0.03% to 0.04%. Cells sorted by CD45RO/CCR7/CD25/CD127/CD95/CD27 comprised CD4+ naive, central memory, regulatory and stem cell-like memory cells.

Material: naive CD4+ T cells from blood. The clonotype comes from a woman aged 18-35 years in good health. The chain uses TRBV6-1 and TRBJ1-1; D gene ambiguous. This chain's CDR3 is CASSARGEAFF. For the CDR3, the DNA is TGTGCCAGCAGTGCCAGAGGTGAAGCTTTCTTT.